This T cell receptor beta chain was sequenced for a study of cytotoxic CD8 clonotypes in ibrutinib-treated CLL. Some clones are missing from TCRdb's copy, which holds only in-frame ones; the method was immunoSEQ multiplex PCR. The data show about 29,000 clones, 62% seen once. This CDR3 contains 13 residues. Germline V gene sequence: CDR1 SGHAT, CDR2 FQNNGV. Between the trimmed V and J ends, which lost 5 bases and 8 bases, there was a span of 15 bases. The chain combines TRBV11-2 with TRBJ1-2; D gene unclear. The sequences come from PBMCs, collected before ibrutinib treatment. This TCR came from a human donor with chronic lymphocytic leukemia. CDR3 sequence: CASSLSGSMGYTF. The CDR3, as DNA: TGTGCCAGCAGCCTATCGGGGTCTATGGGCTACACCTTC. Full variable domain (outside the CDR3, taken from reference TRBV11-2 and TRBJ1-2): EAGVAQSPRYKIIEKRQSVAFWCNPISGHATLYWYQQILGQGPKLLIQFQNNGVVDDSQLPKDRFSAERLKGVDSTLKIQPAKLEDSAVYLCASSLSGSMGYTFGSGTRLTVV.